These T cell receptor beta chains were read from a single sample in a study of blood T cell repertoires in COVID-19. TCRdb's table, derived via immunoSEQ multiplex PCR, lists solely in-frame clones and lacks some. Of hundreds of thousands of clones listed, around nine tenths were seen once; the top ten hold around 5.8%. Sequencing was performed on PBMCs or T cells enriched from blood (not recorded which). These receptors were taken from a woman aged 40 to 55 who had recovered from COVID-19. The CDR3 runs from the conserved cysteine through the conserved F or W. The D gene is left open where the match is weak. Size is stated for part of the rows, as once, few or many counts, or as a class when the clone is expanded.

TRBV19,TRBJ1-5,.,.,CASSIGLGGVTNQPQHF,TGTGCCAGTAGTATAGGTCTAGGGGGGGTTACGAATCAGCCCCAGCATTTT
TRBV28,TRBJ2-5,.,TRBD1,CASSLRQGAWVETQYF,TGTGCCAGCAGTTTACGGCAGGGGGCCTGGGTAGAGACCCAGTACTTC
TRBV7-2,TRBJ2-3,.,.,CASSRGSSRGDTQYF,TGTGCCAGCAGCCGGGGGTCTTCTCGGGGAGATACGCAGTATTTT
TRBV19,TRBJ2-1,.,.,CASSSNGQGMDYNEQFF,TGTGCCAGTAGTAGCAACGGGCAGGGAATGGACTACAATGAGCAGTTCTTC
TRBV19,TRBJ1-1,.,.,CATYPPGGTMSTEAFF,TGTGCCACCTACCCCCCCGGGGGAACAATGAGCACTGAAGCTTTCTTT
TRBV27,TRBJ1-4,.,TRBD1,CASGQGATNEKLFF,TGTGCCAGCGGTCAGGGGGCAACTAATGAAAAACTGTTTTTT
TRBV6-5,TRBJ1-1,.,TRBD1,CASSPRQGRNTEAFF,TGTGCCAGCAGTCCAAGACAGGGGCGGAACACTGAAGCTTTCTTT
TRBV2,TRBJ2-5,few,.,CASSVGLGIRETQYF,TGTGCCAGCAGTGTAGGACTGGGAATACGCGAGACCCAGTACTTC
TRBV19,TRBJ2-7,.,TRBD2,CASSRYSGRPDEQYF,TGTGCCAGTAGCAGATATAGCGGGAGACCCGACGAGCAGTACTTC
TRBV3-1/TRBV3-2,TRBJ1-4,.,.,CASSHRGRATNEKLFF,TGTGCCAGCAGCCACCGGGGGAGGGCAACTAATGAAAAACTGTTTTTT
TRBV2,TRBJ2-4,.,TRBD2,CASSRDLLAGAKNIQYF,TGTGCCAGCAGTCGCGACCTACTAGCGGGGGCAAAAAACATTCAGTACTTC
TRBV11-2,TRBJ1-2,.,TRBD1,CASSLGPSNRGIHGYTF,TGTGCCAGCAGCTTAGGCCCCTCTAACAGGGGGATCCATGGCTACACCTTC
TRBV14,TRBJ2-7,.,.,CASSPPGGHLAF,TGTGCCAGCAGCCCTCCTGGGGGCCATCTGGCATTC
TRBV6-6,TRBJ2-3,.,TRBD2,CASIDNGRGTDTQYF,TGTGCCAGCATCGACAATGGGAGGGGTACAGATACGCAGTATTTT
TRBV28,TRBJ1-1,.,.,CASSGRDNMNTEAFF,TGTGCCAGCAGCGGCCGGGACAACATGAACACTGAAGCTTTCTTT
TRBV7-2,TRBJ2-6,.,.,CASSLVRLGGTNVLTF,TGTGCCAGCAGCTTAGTCCGCCTAGGGGGAACCAACGTCCTGACTTTC
TRBV18,TRBJ2-5,.,.,CASSPGWAERGETQYF,TGTGCCAGCTCACCAGGGTGGGCGGAAAGGGGAGAGACCCAGTACTTC
TRBV7-9,TRBJ2-7,.,TRBD2,CASSSGLAGYEQYF,TGTGCCAGCAGCTCCGGACTAGCGGGATACGAGCAGTACTTC
TRBV2,TRBJ1-2,.,TRBD1,CASRSRDRVHGYTF,TGTGCCAGCAGGAGCCGGGACAGGGTTCATGGCTACACCTTC
TRBV7-8,TRBJ2-4,.,.,CASSLNVNLAKNIQYF,TGTGCCAGCAGCTTAAATGTAAATCTAGCCAAAAACATTCAGTACTTC
TRBV2,TRBJ1-6,.,.,CASRQVSNSPLHF,TGTGCCAGCAGACAGGTTTCGAATTCACCCCTCCACTTT
TRBV11-3,TRBJ2-5,.,TRBD2,CASSPPLAGGPPRETQYF,TGTGCCAGCAGCCCACCATTAGCGGGAGGGCCCCCCCGGGAGACCCAGTACTTC
TRBV2,TRBJ1-5,.,.,CASSPRAGTYSNQPQHF,TGTGCCAGCAGTCCTCGTGCAGGCACCTATAGCAATCAGCCCCAGCATTTT
TRBV7-7,TRBJ2-5,.,TRBD2,CASSLGVPGGKETQYF,TGTGCTAGCAGCTTAGGCGTACCGGGAGGGAAAGAGACCCAGTACTTC
TRBV24-1,TRBJ1-1,once,.,CATTVNTEAFF,TGTGCCACGACAGTGAACACTGAAGCTTTCTTT
TRBV18,TRBJ1-1,.,.,CASSPRGMNTEAFF,TGTGCCAGCTCACCACGAGGGATGAACACTGAAGCTTTCTTT
TRBV29-1,TRBJ1-2,.,.,CSVYTGLSGYTF,TGCAGCGTGTACACAGGGTTGAGTGGCTACACCTTC
TRBV19,TRBJ1-2,.,TRBD1,CASSTTPGQGYTF,TGTGCCAGTAGTACCACACCGGGACAGGGTTACACCTTC
TRBV7-9,TRBJ2-1,.,.,CASSPTRGSSYNEQFF,TGTGCCAGCAGCCCAACTAGAGGAAGCTCCTACAATGAGCAGTTCTTC
TRBV18,TRBJ1-2,.,TRBD1,CASSPNRDRVYGYTF,TGTGCCAGCTCACCTAACCGGGACAGGGTTTATGGCTACACCTTC
TRBV30,TRBJ2-5,.,TRBD2,CAWNPGGYQETQYF,TGTGCCTGGAACCCCGGGGGGTACCAAGAGACCCAGTACTTC
TRBV19,TRBJ1-2,.,.,CASSIRGTLNYGYTF,TGTGCCAGTAGTATAAGGGGCACCCTTAACTATGGCTACACCTTC
TRBV28,TRBJ2-3,.,TRBD1,CASSRGVQAYRGDTQYF,TGTGCCAGCAGTAGAGGGGTCCAAGCTTACAGGGGAGATACGCAGTATTTT
TRBV7-2,TRBJ2-7,many,.,CASSQQKLSGDEQYF,TGTGCCAGCAGCCAACAAAAGTTATCCGGGGACGAGCAGTACTTC
TRBV3-1/TRBV3-2,TRBJ2-3,.,.,CASSQAADTQYF,TGTGCCAGCAGCCAAGCCGCAGATACGCAGTATTTT
TRBV7-6,TRBJ2-2,.,.,CASSPEGGANTGELFF,TGTGCCAGCAGCCCGGAGGGGGGGGCGAACACCGGGGAGCTGTTTTTT
TRBV28,TRBJ2-7,once,TRBD2,CASSLAGVVGEQYF,TGTGCCAGCAGCCTAGCGGGAGTGGTGGGTGAGCAGTACTTC
TRBV28,TRBJ1-5,.,.,CASSFGDNYSNQPQHF,TGTGCCAGCAGTTTCGGGGACAACTATAGCAATCAGCCCCAGCATTTT
TRBV11-2,TRBJ2-2,.,TRBD2,CASSLPLGLADTGELFF,TGTGCCAGCAGCTTACCCTTAGGGCTAGCGGACACCGGGGAGCTGTTTTTT
TRBV7-2,TRBJ1-5,.,.,CASSLVAVQAQPQHF,TGTGCCAGCAGCTTAGTGGCAGTCCAGGCTCAGCCCCAGCATTTT
TRBV7-9,TRBJ2-3,.,.,CASSRLDRTTDTQYF,TGTGCCAGCAGCCGCCTAGACAGGACCACAGATACGCAGTATTTT
TRBV3-1/TRBV3-2,TRBJ2-6,.,.,CASSQDLFRVGANVLTF,TGTGCCAGCAGCCAAGATCTTTTCAGGGTTGGGGCCAACGTCCTGACTTTC
TRBV2,TRBJ2-1,.,TRBD2,CASRGLAGNEQFF,TGTGCCAGCAGGGGACTAGCGGGAAATGAGCAGTTCTTC
TRBV4-1,TRBJ2-3,once,.,CASSQDHSDTQYF,TGCGCCAGCAGCCAAGACCACTCAGATACGCAGTATTTT
TRBV6-5,TRBJ2-5,.,TRBD2,CASSYFPGGGYETQYF,TGTGCCAGCAGTTACTTTCCGGGAGGGGGGTATGAGACCCAGTACTTC
TRBV14,TRBJ1-3,.,.,CASSQVHGYSGNTIYF,TGTGCCAGCAGCCAAGTCCACGGTTACTCTGGAAACACCATATATTTT
TRBV15,TRBJ2-3,few,TRBD2,CATSSGVAGAGDTQYF,TGTGCCACCAGCAGTGGGGTTGCGGGAGCGGGGGATACGCAGTATTTT
TRBV28,TRBJ1-4,.,TRBD1,CASSPQGAIGEKLFF,TGTGCCAGCAGCCCACAGGGGGCTATTGGTGAAAAACTGTTTTTT
TRBV18,TRBJ1-2,few,TRBD1,CASSPDRAGSGYTF,TGTGCCAGCTCACCAGACAGGGCCGGGAGTGGCTACACCTTC
TRBV5-4,TRBJ2-1,.,TRBD2,CASSGRLSASGNYNEQFF,TGTGCCAGCAGCGGGCGATTATCGGCTAGCGGGAACTACAATGAGCAGTTCTTC
TRBV5-4,TRBJ2-5,.,.,CASRASTTTETQYF,TGTGCCAGTAGGGCCTCGACTACCACAGAGACCCAGTACTTC